The 17 T cell receptor beta chains presented below share a single source sample, sequenced in a study of blood T cells in healthy people across ages. Through a sample-barcoded 5' primer and a J-beta primer mix, a second PCR was run for about 6 to 11 cycles. TCRdb used MiXCR to reprocess the 5' RACE reads, holding one entry per CDR3 protein. This table holds roughly 1.5 million distinct CDR3 sequences, around 40% found once. Input material: blood. The source is a woman under 30 in good health.

This clonotype was seen a few times. This chain connects TRBV7-9 to TRBJ1-2; D gene unclear. Germline V gives CDR1 SEHNR, CDR2 FQNEAQ (reference sequence). This CDR3 spans 14 amino acids. Trimming took off 5 bases at V and 2 bases at J, with 12 bases between the two ends. The CDR3: CASSHEVYNYGYTF. CDR3 coding DNA: TGTGCCAGCAGCCACGAGGTTTACAACTATGGCTACACCTTC.

The chain is built from TRBV25-1 and TRBJ2-1; TRBD2 matches 8 bases. With V trimmed by 4 bases and J by 6 bases, 23 bases remained unmatched. CDR3 length: 20 residues. CDR1 MGHDK and CDR2 SYGVNS come from the germline V gene. The CDR3 loop reads CASSVMGRTSRVSGGNEQFF. The CDR3 nucleotides are TGTGCCAGCAGTGTTATGGGTCGGACTAGCAGGGTAAGCGGGGGCAATGAGCAGTTCTTC.

The V and J genes are TRBV3-1 and TRBJ2-5; unclear D gene. The end of the DNA fits TRBJ2-7 better, so the J call may be wrong. The CDR3 has 14 residues. Germline V gene sequence: CDR1 LGHDT, CDR2 YNNKEL (reference sequence). DNA of the CDR3: TGTGCCAGCAGCCAAGGGGTTAGAGCCTACGAGCAGTACTTC. It yields the protein CASSQGVRAYEQYF.

The chain uses TRBV10-3 and TRBJ2-5; 10 nucleotides agree with TRBD1. The CDR3 is 14 amino acids. Germline trimming cut 5 bases from V and 11 bases from J; bases unmatched to any gene: 11. Germline assignment: CDR1 ENHRY and CDR2 SYGVKD. The DNA of the CDR3 is TGTGCCATCAGTTCCGGGACAGGGGAGATGGGGCAGTACTTC. This translates into CAISSGTGEMGQYF.

With respect to this clonotype: The junction does not match germline at one end; this may be a read error. The CDR3 DNA sequence: TGTGCCAGCAGACCCGGCGGGTTGGATACACAGTATTTT. Its translation: CASRPGGLDTQYF. This chain connects TRBV12-3 or TRBV12-4 to TRBJ2-3, with D possibly TRBD2 on 5 matching bases. The CDR3 has 13 amino acids.

The chain joins TRBV4-1 to TRBJ1-5; D is unclear. Germline CDR1 MGHRA, CDR2 YSYEKL. V was shortened by 0 bases and J by 1 base, with 10 bases between the two germline ends. The CDR3 is 16 amino acids. The DNA of the CDR3 is TGCGCCAGCAGCCAAGATACGGCAGGAAGCAATCAGCCCCAGCATTTT. It codes for CASSQDTAGSNQPQHF.

The CDR3 sequence is CASRNAGSYDEQFF. CDR3 nucleotides: TGTGCCAGCAGGAATGCGGGCTCCTACGATGAGCAGTTCTTC. V gene TRBV21-1 combines with J gene TRBJ2-1. TRBV21-1 has pseudogene status. The CDR3 is made up of 14 amino acids.

With respect to this clonotype: A junction end diverges from the germline sequence, so it may reflect a read error. The chain couples TRBV7-9 to TRBJ2-5; 14 bases line up with TRBD2. This CDR3 contains 17 residues. Per the germline V gene, CDR1 is SEHNR and CDR2 is FQNEAQ (reference sequence). The chain's CDR3 is CASSRTSGGLFFNEQNF. Here the CDR3 DNA reads TGTGCCAGCAGCCGGACTAGCGGGGGGCTTTTTTTCAATGAGCAGAACTTC. The full variable domain, with the rest looked up from reference TRBV7-9 and TRBJ2-5, is DTGVSQNPRHKITKRGQNVTFRCDPISEHNRLYWYRQTLGQGPEFLTYFQNEAQLEKSRLLSDRFSAERPKGSFSTLEIQRTEQGDSAMYLCASSRTSGGLFFNEQNFGPGTRLLVL.

V gene TRBV10-3 combines with J gene TRBJ2-1; TRBD2 matches at 10 bases. The CDR3 is made up of 16 amino acids. CDR1 is ENHRY, CDR2 SYGVKD, per germline. V lost 8 bases, J lost 3 bases, and 10 bases stayed unmatched. The CDR3, as DNA: TGTGCCATCGGAGCATCCGGGACTAGCGTCTACAATGAGCAGTTCTTC. It codes for CAIGASGTSVYNEQFF.

This clonotype was seen more than once but under ten times. This sequence joins TRBV12-3 or TRBV12-4 and TRBJ1-2; TRBD1 might be the D (6 bases). The CDR3 totals 15 residues. V lost 3 bases to trimming and J lost 0 bases, with 11 bases between them. CDR3 DNA: TGTGCCAGCAGTTTCGACAGGACGACTAACTATGGCTACACCTTC. Protein: CASSFDRTTNYGYTF.

The chain couples TRBV4-1 to TRBJ1-3, with D maybe TRBD1 (5 bases). CDR1 and CDR2 (germline): MGHRA, YSYEKL. The CDR3 spans 16 residues. Trimming removed 0 bases at V and 0 bases at J, with 9 bases between. CDR3 protein: CASSQDPGLSGNTIYF. The CDR3, as DNA: TGCGCCAGCAGCCAAGATCCAGGGCTCTCTGGAAACACCATATATTTT.

CDR3 sequence: CASSSANSYNEQFF. The CDR3 DNA is TGTGCCAGCAGTTCTGCCAACTCCTACAATGAGCAGTTCTTC. The chain joins TRBV6-2 or TRBV6-3 to TRBJ2-1; D is unclear. Germline V lookup: CDR1 MNHEY, CDR2 SVGEGT. V lost 4 bases and J lost 0, with 7 bases in between. The CDR3 has 14 amino acids.

This clonotype has a handful of counts. V usage is TRBV2 and J usage is TRBJ2-5; D is possibly TRBD1 (5 bases). The CDR3 totals 14 residues. Trimming cost V 7 bases and J 4 bases, with 16 bases left between them. Germline CDR1 and CDR2: SNHLY and FYNNEI. The DNA of the CDR3 is TGTGCCAGCACTACCCCAGGCAGGGCAGAGACCCAGTACTTC. Amino acid sequence: CASTTPGRAETQYF. Combining the CDR3 with reference TRBV2 and TRBJ2-5 gives the whole variable domain EPEVTQTPSHQVTQMGQEVILRCVPISNHLYFYWYRQILGQKVEFLVSFYNNEISEKSEIFDDQFSVERPDGSNFTLKIRSTKLEDSAMYFCASTTPGRAETQYFGPGTRLLVL.

The CDR3 sequence is CASSLEGDSYEQYF. The CDR3 DNA sequence: TGCGCCAGCAGCTTGGAGGGAGACTCCTACGAGCAGTACTTC. The chain has TRBV5-1 and TRBJ2-7, with D perhaps TRBD2 (5 bases). This CDR3 is 14 amino acids long. Trimming pared 0 bases from V and 0 bases from J, leaving 7 bases between. Germline loops: CDR1 SGHRS, CDR2 YFSETQ. Full variable domain (outside the CDR3, taken from reference TRBV5-1 and TRBJ2-7): KAGVTQTPRYLIKTRGQQVTLSCSPISGHRSVSWYQQTPGQGLQFLFEYFSETQRNKGNFPGRFSGRQFSNSRSEMNVSTLELGDSALYLCASSLEGDSYEQYFGPGTRLTVT.

In this sample, this clonotype turned up a few times. This chain links TRBV12-3 or TRBV12-4 with TRBJ2-7, with TRBD1 matching over 7 bases. The length of the CDR3 is 15 residues. Trimming at V came to 1 base and at J to 2 bases, leaving 5 bases not matched to a gene. Written as DNA, the CDR3 is TGTGCCAGCAGTTTAGTATTGACAGGGACCTACGAGCAGTACTTC. It is translated as CASSLVLTGTYEQYF.

The rearrangement joins TRBV30 to TRBJ1-1; 7 bases are a match to TRBD1. The CDR3 has 12 amino acids. Germline values: CDR1 GTSNPN, CDR2 SVGIG (reference sequence). Germline trimming cut 3 bases from V and 7 bases from J; bases unmatched to any gene: 5. CDR3 in DNA: TGTGCCTGGAGACTCCACAGGGGTGAAGCTTTCTTT. It encodes CAWRLHRGEAFF.

In its sample, this clonotype was seen once. Since a much larger clone is just one base distant, this may be a read error. The rearrangement links TRBV10-3 to TRBJ2-5; D is tentatively TRBD1 or TRBD2 (5 bases each). The CDR3 spans 15 residues. Between the trimmed V and J ends, which lost 6 bases and 7 bases, there was a span of 21 bases. Germline V gene sequence: CDR1 ENHRY, CDR2 SYGVKD. The CDR3: CAISGSTERVGTQYF. CDR3 bases: TGTGCCATCAGCGGATCGACAGAGAGGGTAGGGACCCAGTACTTC.